A selection of T cell receptor beta chains follows, all from one sample in a study of control samples from healthy donors and cancer patients. Some clones are missing from TCRdb's copy, which holds only in-frame ones; the method was immunoSEQ multiplex PCR. The sample includes approximately 80,000 clones, 90% to 95% of them seen just once. The specimen sequenced was blood. Receptors originate from a man aged 30-40 years in good health. Each CDR3 is given with its conserved first and last residue. D genes are given only for firm matches. Part of the rows lack a size; the others show once, few, many or a class for expanded clones.

TRBD1,TRBJ2-7,.,TRBV4-3,CASSQVTGPYEQYF,TGCGCCAGCAGCCAAGTGACAGGGCCCTACGAGCAGTACTTC
.,TRBJ2-1,once,TRBV6-5,CASIPRAVYNEQFF,TGTGCCAGCATACCCCGGGCCGTATACAATGAGCAGTTCTTC
TRBD1,TRBJ2-7,.,TRBV7-3,CASSSGTGISHEQYF,TGTGCCAGCAGCTCCGGGACAGGGATATCCCACGAGCAGTACTTC
.,TRBJ1-6,.,TRBV9,CASSGGSQGSPLHF,TGTGCCAGCAGCGGGGGCAGTCAGGGTTCACCCCTCCACTTT
TRBD1,TRBJ2-2,once,TRBV6-5,CASRRGTANTGELFF,TGTGCCAGCAGAAGGGGGACAGCGAACACCGGGGAGCTGTTTTTT
.,TRBJ2-3,.,TRBV5-6,CASSLVGDTQYF,TGTGCCAGCAGCTTGGTAGGAGATACGCAGTATTTT
TRBD1,TRBJ1-1,.,TRBV2,CASRQTGTGGNTEAFF,TGTGCCAGCAGGCAGACCGGGACAGGAGGGAACACTGAAGCTTTCTTT
.,TRBJ1-1,.,TRBV18,CASSPAGYNTEAFF,TGTGCCAGCTCACCAGCCGGCTATAACACTGAAGCTTTCTTT
.,TRBJ1-3,.,TRBV6-5,CASSYSGRDSGNTIYF,TGTGCCAGCAGTTACTCGGGGCGAGACTCTGGAAACACCATATATTTT
.,TRBJ1-2,.,TRBV6-5,CASSYVRTDGYTF,TGTGCCAGCAGTTACGTCCGGACAGATGGCTACACCTTC
.,TRBJ2-1,.,TRBV28,CASSFRGLSSYNEQFF,TGTGCCAGCAGCTTTAGAGGCCTCAGCTCCTACAATGAGCAGTTCTTC
.,TRBJ2-7,once,TRBV6-2/TRBV6-3,CASSYGGEQYF,TGTGCCAGCAGTTACGGCGGCGAGCAGTACTTC
.,TRBJ2-2,.,TRBV4-3,CASSQDAGAPTGELFF,TGCGCCAGCAGCCAAGATGCAGGGGCTCCCACCGGGGAGCTGTTTTTT
.,TRBJ2-5,.,TRBV7-3,CASSLNPGGAGAETQYF,TGTGCCAGCAGCTTAAACCCCGGTGGGGCGGGGGCGGAGACCCAGTACTTC
.,TRBJ2-3,.,TRBV12-5,CASGFTASSDTQYF,TGTGCTAGTGGTTTTACGGCTAGTTCAGATACGCAGTATTTT
.,TRBJ2-5,.,TRBV27,CASSLGPQETQYF,TGTGCCAGCAGTTTGGGTCCACAAGAGACCCAGTACTTC
TRBD1,TRBJ1-1,.,TRBV7-2,CASSLAGGHTEAFF,TGTGCCAGCAGCTTAGCAGGGGGCCACACTGAAGCTTTCTTT
.,TRBJ1-2,.,TRBV6-2/TRBV6-3,CASSYSQQARGYTF,TGTGCCAGCAGTTACTCGCAACAGGCCCGCGGCTACACCTTC
.,TRBJ1-4,.,TRBV7-9,CASSLTDATNEKLFF,TGTGCCAGCAGCCTTACCGACGCAACTAATGAAAAACTGTTTTTT
TRBD2,TRBJ2-7,.,TRBV12-5,CASGLVIWQGVLASPYEQYF,TGTGCTAGTGGTTTGGTGATATGGCAGGGCGTACTAGCGAGCCCCTACGAGCAGTACTTC
.,TRBJ2-1,once,TRBV29-1,CSVEGQGYEQFF,TGCAGCGTTGAGGGGCAGGGCTATGAGCAGTTCTTC
.,TRBJ1-1,.,TRBV7-6,CASSLGPRGGTEAFF,TGTGCCAGCAGCTTAGGCCCCCGGGGCGGCACTGAAGCTTTCTTT
TRBD1,TRBJ1-3,.,TRBV19,CASSWDSSGNTIYF,TGTGCCAGTAGCTGGGACAGCTCTGGAAACACCATATATTTT
.,TRBJ1-2,.,TRBV19,CASSPTEGHLGWNGYTF,TGTGCCAGTAGCCCGACTGAGGGCCATCTGGGTTGGAATGGCTACACCTTC
.,TRBJ1-1,.,TRBV30,CAWMTGNTEAFF,TGTGCCTGGATGACAGGGAACACTGAAGCTTTCTTT
.,TRBJ2-6,.,TRBV5-4,CASRGQGGSSGANVLTF,TGTGCCAGCAGGGGGCAGGGGGGTTCCTCTGGGGCCAACGTCCTGACTTTC
TRBD2,TRBJ2-1,.,TRBV11-3,CASSLVGGRLDEQFF,TGTGCCAGCAGCTTAGTGGGCGGGAGACTCGATGAGCAGTTCTTC
TRBD1,TRBJ1-2,.,TRBV19,CASSPTGEPNYGYTF,TGTGCCAGTAGTCCGACAGGGGAACCTAACTATGGCTACACCTTC
.,TRBJ1-2,.,TRBV1,CTSSQDPEWHTF,TGCACCAGCAGCCAAGATCCGGAATGGCACACCTTC
TRBD2,TRBJ2-4,.,TRBV5-1,CASSQGTSGRLAKNIQYF,TGCGCCAGCAGCCAAGGTACTAGCGGGAGGCTAGCCAAAAACATTCAGTACTTC
TRBD1,TRBJ1-5,once,TRBV28,CASSPPGQSNQPQHF,TGTGCCAGCAGTCCGCCGGGACAGAGCAATCAGCCCCAGCATTTT
TRBD2,TRBJ2-7,.,TRBV18,CASSPDRGGGAGEQYF,TGTGCCAGCTCACCAGATCGAGGCGGGGGGGCCGGGGAGCAGTACTTC
.,TRBJ2-7,.,TRBV6-5,CASSPMDTSGYEQYF,TGTGCCAGCAGTCCGATGGACACCTCTGGATACGAGCAGTACTTC
TRBD2,TRBJ2-2,once,TRBV11-2,CASSPLAGGTGELFF,TGTGCCAGCAGCCCACTAGCGGGAGGCACCGGGGAGCTGTTTTTT
.,TRBJ2-3,once,TRBV3-1/TRBV3-2,CASSPRTGGPADTQYF,TGTGCCAGCAGCCCCCGTACCGGGGGGCCCGCAGATACGCAGTATTTT
.,TRBJ2-3,.,TRBV29-1,CSGVGTPSTDTQYF,TGCAGCGGCGTCGGGACGCCAAGCACAGATACGCAGTATTTT
.,TRBJ2-7,.,TRBV6-5,CASSLEGSSYEQYF,TGTGCCAGCAGTTTGGAGGGGAGTTCCTACGAGCAGTACTTC
TRBD1,TRBJ1-6,.,TRBV28,CASSLSAGGHSPLHF,TGTGCCAGCAGTTTATCGGCAGGGGGCCATTCACCCCTCCACTTT
.,TRBJ1-5,.,TRBV18,CASSLRDAQPQHF,TGTGCCAGCTCACTTCGGGACGCCCAGCCCCAGCATTTT
.,TRBJ2-7,.,TRBV7-9,CASSYRLTDSYEQYF,TGTGCCAGCAGCTATAGGCTAACCGACTCCTACGAGCAGTACTTC
.,TRBJ2-3,.,TRBV4-1,CASSHPGGDTDTQYF,TGCGCCAGCAGCCACCCTGGGGGCGACACAGATACGCAGTATTTT
.,TRBJ2-3,.,TRBV9,CASSVRHGGATDTQYF,TGTGCCAGCAGCGTACGTCATGGGGGCGCCACAGATACGCAGTATTTT
.,TRBJ2-6,once,TRBV5-4,CASSPPQVGANVLTF,TGTGCCAGCAGCCCACCCCAAGTTGGGGCCAACGTCCTGACTTTC
.,TRBJ2-5,.,TRBV29-1,CSLEGAGEQTQYF,TGCAGCCTCGAGGGGGCGGGAGAACAGACCCAGTACTTC
TRBD1,TRBJ2-2,.,TRBV5-1,CASSADRATGGELFF,TGCGCCAGCAGCGCGGACAGGGCCACGGGCGGGGAGCTGTTTTTT
.,TRBJ2-3,.,TRBV4-2,CASSQGSEYYTDTQYF,TGTGCCAGCAGCCAAGGCTCAGAATACTACACAGATACGCAGTATTTT
.,TRBJ1-5,.,TRBV6-6,CASSHLWESGQPQHF,TGTGCCAGCAGTCATCTATGGGAATCTGGGCAGCCCCAGCATTTT
.,TRBJ2-2,.,TRBV24-1,CATSEGFLQGYGGELFF,TGTGCCACCAGTGAAGGATTCCTTCAGGGGTACGGCGGGGAGCTGTTTTTT
TRBD1,TRBJ1-5,.,TRBV19,CASSIEGQGVFRNQPQHF,TGTGCCAGTAGTATAGAGGGACAGGGGGTTTTTCGCAATCAGCCCCAGCATTTT
.,TRBJ1-3,.,TRBV19,CASRAGTGNTIYF,TGTGCCAGTAGGGCAGGGACAGGAAACACCATATATTTT
TRBD2,TRBJ2-1,.,TRBV2,CASSPKGTRTNEQFF,TGTGCCAGCAGCCCCAAGGGGACTAGGACGAATGAGCAGTTCTTC
.,TRBJ2-1,.,TRBV24-1,CATSDFRTPGESSYNEQFF,TGTGCCACCAGTGATTTCCGGACCCCCGGCGAAAGCTCCTACAATGAGCAGTTCTTC
.,TRBJ1-1,once,TRBV27,CASSLRPQGNTEAFF,TGTGCCAGCAGTTTACGACCCCAGGGGAACACTGAAGCTTTCTTT
.,TRBJ2-1,once,TRBV11-2,CASSVGHDNEQFF,TGTGCCAGCAGCGTTGGACACGACAATGAGCAGTTCTTC
.,TRBJ1-2,.,TRBV19,CASSADLRGYTF,TGTGCCAGTAGTGCCGACTTGAGAGGCTACACCTTC